These T cell receptor beta chains were read from a single sample in a study of cytomegalovirus exposure and HLA in healthy donors. Produced via immunoSEQ multiplex PCR; TCRdb's table is partial and in-frame only. The table includes some 190,000 clones, about four fifths detected once. Sample: PBMCs. These receptors all stem from a female donor in good health and CMV-seronegative. Both conserved end residues are part of each CDR3.

v_gene: TRBV13; j_gene: TRBJ1-2; len: 15; CDR3aa: CASSLVPGGNYGYTF
v_gene: TRBV6-5; j_gene: TRBJ1-5; len: 13; CDR3aa: CASSVGGDQPQHF
v_gene: TRBV9; j_gene: TRBJ2-1; len: 18; CDR3aa: CASSVAGPSGRGHNEQFF
v_gene: TRBV19; j_gene: TRBJ1-1; len: 14; CDR3aa: CASRADRGRTEAFF
v_gene: TRBV20-1; j_gene: TRBJ2-1; len: 11; CDR3aa: CSAPLAREQFF
v_gene: TRBV9; j_gene: TRBJ1-2; len: 18; CDR3aa: CASSVDRDRSRRDHGYTF
v_gene: TRBV20-1; j_gene: TRBJ2-5; len: 11; CDR3aa: CSATYGETQYF
v_gene: TRBV7-2; j_gene: TRBJ1-1; len: 14; CDR3aa: CASRYGTANTEAFF
v_gene: TRBV19; j_gene: TRBJ2-7; len: 14; CDR3aa: CASSSGLGGYEQYF
v_gene: TRBV7-8; j_gene: TRBJ1-4; len: 16; CDR3aa: CASSVAAGRSNEKLFF
v_gene: TRBV7-9; j_gene: TRBJ2-7; len: 15; CDR3aa: CASSFPGGATYEQYF
v_gene: TRBV28; j_gene: TRBJ2-3; len: 14; CDR3aa: CASTPGGTPDTQYF
v_gene: TRBV6-1; j_gene: TRBJ1-2; len: 13; CDR3aa: CASRDRANYGYTF
v_gene: TRBV2; j_gene: TRBJ2-3; len: 17; CDR3aa: CASSIVWRREKDDTQYF
v_gene: TRBV14; j_gene: TRBJ2-7; len: 15; CDR3aa: CASSQVARGSYEQYF
v_gene: TRBV2; j_gene: TRBJ2-5; len: 15; CDR3aa: CASSEQGRGGDEQYF
v_gene: TRBV5-6; j_gene: TRBJ2-2; len: 13; CDR3aa: CASSLASPGELFF
v_gene: TRBV5-1; j_gene: TRBJ1-6; len: 15; CDR3aa: CASSFRDRGLSPLHF
v_gene: TRBV6-1; j_gene: TRBJ2-2; len: 16; CDR3aa: CASSVTSGGAVGELFF
v_gene: TRBV19; j_gene: TRBJ2-2; len: 15; CDR3aa: CASSPGGVLAGELFF
v_gene: TRBV25-1; j_gene: TRBJ2-7; len: 14; CDR3aa: CASSEAGRTNEQYF
v_gene: TRBV6-5; j_gene: TRBJ1-2; len: 15; CDR3aa: CASSRDREGLYGYTF
v_gene: TRBV27; j_gene: TRBJ2-1; len: 15; CDR3aa: CASSLSRGSYNEQFF
v_gene: TRBV7-9; j_gene: TRBJ1-4; len: 14; CDR3aa: CASSFTGGSEKLFF
v_gene: TRBV19; j_gene: TRBJ1-5; len: 11; CDR3aa: CASAGAWAQHF
v_gene: TRBV30; j_gene: TRBJ1-2; len: 14; CDR3aa: CAWKRQGAHYGYTF
v_gene: TRBV19; j_gene: TRBJ1-2; len: 16; CDR3aa: CASSIGGRSTAYGYTF
v_gene: TRBV5-4; j_gene: TRBJ2-7; len: 14; CDR3aa: CASSLEAAANEQYF
v_gene: TRBV5-5; j_gene: TRBJ1-4; len: 16; CDR3aa: CASSFGTAPRNEKLFF
v_gene: TRBV2; j_gene: TRBJ2-7; len: 14; CDR3aa: CASSGQGEYYEQYF
v_gene: TRBV9; j_gene: TRBJ2-2; len: 19; CDR3aa: CASSVEGVRHLRNTGELFF
v_gene: TRBV9; j_gene: TRBJ2-1; len: 15; CDR3aa: CASSGGTSGGYEQFF
v_gene: TRBV11-2; j_gene: TRBJ2-7; len: 18; CDR3aa: CASSPTRVERGIPYEQYF
v_gene: TRBV4-1; j_gene: TRBJ1-6; len: 17; CDR3aa: CASSQPTASLYNSPLHF
v_gene: TRBV6-5; j_gene: TRBJ1-5; len: 14; CDR3aa: CASSYGQGNQPQHF
v_gene: TRBV27; j_gene: TRBJ2-1; len: 15; CDR3aa: CASSLSGSSYNEQFF
v_gene: TRBV7-9; j_gene: TRBJ1-2; len: 15; CDR3aa: CASSSRPRTESDYTF
v_gene: TRBV7-9; j_gene: TRBJ1-1; len: 13; CDR3aa: CASSSTENTEAFF
v_gene: TRBV25-1; j_gene: TRBJ2-2; len: 16; CDR3aa: CASSPHRVRSTGELFF
v_gene: TRBV27; j_gene: TRBJ1-1; len: 17; CDR3aa: CASSLLPIAQDYTEAFF
v_gene: TRBV18; j_gene: TRBJ2-2; len: 16; CDR3aa: CASSTLAGGFTGELFF
v_gene: TRBV5-1; j_gene: TRBJ1-1; len: 13; CDR3aa: CASSSDSYTEAFF
v_gene: TRBV7-3; j_gene: TRBJ2-7; len: 13; CDR3aa: CASSFDRGYEQYF
v_gene: TRBV6-1; j_gene: NA; len: 18; CDR3aa: CASSEAIDRTGLPYEQYF
v_gene: TRBV29-1; j_gene: TRBJ1-4; len: 13; CDR3aa: CSVERGGDEKLFF
v_gene: TRBV5-1; j_gene: TRBJ1-1; len: 15; CDR3aa: CASSLQQGLRTEAFF
v_gene: TRBV6-5; j_gene: TRBJ2-7; len: 15; CDR3aa: CASSYSGTGLYEQYF
v_gene: TRBV10-1; j_gene: TRBJ2-5; len: 16; CDR3aa: CASSEQGDRRKETQYF
v_gene: TRBV23-1; j_gene: NA; len: 8; CDR3aa: CASYEQYF
v_gene: TRBV20-1; j_gene: TRBJ2-3; len: 11; CDR3aa: CSASHLGQGYF
v_gene: TRBV6-6; j_gene: TRBJ2-1; len: 13; CDR3aa: CASSPTGTNEQFF